The sequence of this T cell receptor beta chain was determined in a study of identical twins. Study outcomes and limitations: The authors noted that invariant MAIT and iNKT cells could partly confound zero-insertion analyses. Clonotypes of the beta chain that were abundant in cord blood carried fewer insertions (memory repertoires showed none). Alpha sequences out of frame and shared by twins had excess low generation probability.

To note about this clonotype: Its specificity is not known.

TCRdb redid the calling of the 5' RACE reads with MiXCR, one entry per CDR3 protein. The sample holds fewer than 650,000 distinct CDR3 sequences, 7.1% seen once. This CDR3 is 15 amino acids long. Per the germline V gene, CDR1 is SGHDN and CDR2 is FVKESK. V lost 0 bases, J lost 3 bases, and 10 bases lay in between. These same records also appear under a second study, on yellow fever vaccine responses in identical twins.

The sequenced material came from PBMCs. The TCR sequence derives from a woman in her late teens or twenties in good health. V is TRBV14 and J is TRBJ2-3; D possibly corresponds to TRBD2 (5 bases). The CDR3 sequence: CASSQDGVGTDTQYF. CDR3 DNA: TGTGCCAGCAGCCAAGACGGGGTCGGGACAGATACGCAGTATTTT.